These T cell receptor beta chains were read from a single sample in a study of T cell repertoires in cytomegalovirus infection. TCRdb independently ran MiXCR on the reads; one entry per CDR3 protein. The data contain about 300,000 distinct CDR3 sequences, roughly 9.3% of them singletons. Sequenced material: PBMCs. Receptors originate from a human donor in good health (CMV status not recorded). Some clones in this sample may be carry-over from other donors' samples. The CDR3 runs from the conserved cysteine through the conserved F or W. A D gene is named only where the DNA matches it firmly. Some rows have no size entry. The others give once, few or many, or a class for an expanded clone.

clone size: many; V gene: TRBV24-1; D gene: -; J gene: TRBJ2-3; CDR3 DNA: TGTGCCACCAGTCGGGTGCAGCAGGGAACAGATACGCAGTATTTT; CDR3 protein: CATSRVQQGTDTQYF
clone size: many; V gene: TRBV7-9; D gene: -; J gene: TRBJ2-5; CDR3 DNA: TGTGCCAGCAGCTTAATCAGCCAAGACACCCAGTACTTC; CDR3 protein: CASSLISQDTQYF
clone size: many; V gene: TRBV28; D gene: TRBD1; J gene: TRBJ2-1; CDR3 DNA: TGTGCCAGCAGGGGACAGGGGGCCCATGAGCAGTTCTTC; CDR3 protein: CASRGQGAHEQFF
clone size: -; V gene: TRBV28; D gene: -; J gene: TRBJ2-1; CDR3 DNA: TGTGCCAGCAGACTTATGTCTGAGGAAGGTTACAATGAGCAGTTCTTC; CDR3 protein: CASRLMSEEGYNEQFF
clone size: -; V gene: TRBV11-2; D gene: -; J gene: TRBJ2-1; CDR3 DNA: TGTGCCAGCAGCGATGTGAAGGGGGCCTACAATGAGCAGTTCTTC; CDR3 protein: CASSDVKGAYNEQFF
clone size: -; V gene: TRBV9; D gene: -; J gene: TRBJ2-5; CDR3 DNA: TGTGCCAGCAGCGTAGCGGTAGGGGCGGAGACCCAGTACTTC; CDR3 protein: CASSVAVGAETQYF
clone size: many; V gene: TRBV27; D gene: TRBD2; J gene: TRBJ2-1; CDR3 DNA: TGTGCCAGCATCAATAGCGGGCCCATCTCCTACAATGAGCAGTTCTTC; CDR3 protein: CASINSGPISYNEQFF
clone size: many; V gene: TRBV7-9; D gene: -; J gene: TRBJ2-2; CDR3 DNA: TGTGCCAGCAGCTCCACACAGAAGACCGGGGAGCTGTTTTTT; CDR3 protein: CASSSTQKTGELFF
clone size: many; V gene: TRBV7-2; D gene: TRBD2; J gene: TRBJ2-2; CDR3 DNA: TGTGCCAGCAGCTTCGGACTAGCGGGGAGCGGGGAGCTGTTTTTT; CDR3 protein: CASSFGLAGSGELFF
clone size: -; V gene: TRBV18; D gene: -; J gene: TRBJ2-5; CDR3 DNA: TGTGCCAGCTCACCGAACAGGGAAGAGACCCAGTACTTC; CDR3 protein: CASSPNREETQYF
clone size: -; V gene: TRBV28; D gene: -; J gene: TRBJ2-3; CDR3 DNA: TGTGCCAGCAGAGGGGGGATTGTGGATACGCAGTATTTT; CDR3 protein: CASRGGIVDTQYF
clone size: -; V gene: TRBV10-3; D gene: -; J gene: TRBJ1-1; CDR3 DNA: TGTGCCATCAGTGAAATGAACACTGAAGCTTTCTTT; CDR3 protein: CAISEMNTEAFF
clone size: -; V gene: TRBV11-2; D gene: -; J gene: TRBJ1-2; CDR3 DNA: TGTGCCAGCAGCTTAGAACAAGGATTCTATGGCTACACCTTC; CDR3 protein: CASSLEQGFYGYTF
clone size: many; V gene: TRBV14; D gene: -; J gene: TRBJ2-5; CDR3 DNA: TGTGCCAGCAGCCAAGATCTGGGGGGCTATGAGACCCAGTACTTC; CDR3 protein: CASSQDLGGYETQYF
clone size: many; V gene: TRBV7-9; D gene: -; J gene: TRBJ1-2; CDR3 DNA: TGTGCCAGCAGCTTGGGGGACTTGAACTATGGCTACACCTTC; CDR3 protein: CASSLGDLNYGYTF
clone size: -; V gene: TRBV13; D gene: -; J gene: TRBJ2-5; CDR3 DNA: TGTGCCAGCAGCGCTCGTCGGGGCGCAGAGACCCAGTACTTC; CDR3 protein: CASSARRGAETQYF
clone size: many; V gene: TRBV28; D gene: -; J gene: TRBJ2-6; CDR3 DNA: TGTGCCAGCATGGTCCTTTCACGACCTGGGGCCAACGTCCTGACTTTC; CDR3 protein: CASMVLSRPGANVLTF
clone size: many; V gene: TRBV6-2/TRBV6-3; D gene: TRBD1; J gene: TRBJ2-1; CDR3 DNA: TGTGCCAGCAGTTTGAGGACAGGGACTTACAATGAGCAGTTCTTC; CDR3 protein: CASSLRTGTYNEQFF
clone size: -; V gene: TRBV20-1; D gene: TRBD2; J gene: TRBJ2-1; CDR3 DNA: TGCAGTGCCGGGGGGACTAGCGGGGGGGCCTACAATGAGCAGTTCTTC; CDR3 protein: CSAGGTSGGAYNEQFF
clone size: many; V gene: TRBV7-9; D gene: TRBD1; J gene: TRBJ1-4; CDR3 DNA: TGTGCCAGCAGCTCCAGGGGGCCGGAACTGTTTTTT; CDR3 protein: CASSSRGPELFF
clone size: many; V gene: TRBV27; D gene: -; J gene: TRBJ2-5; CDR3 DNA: TGTGCCAGCAGTGTACTAGGGGGGGAAGAGACCCAGTACTTC; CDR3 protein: CASSVLGGEETQYF
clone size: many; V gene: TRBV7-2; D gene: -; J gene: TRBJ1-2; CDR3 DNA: TGTGCCAGCAGATCAGACGCGAAGAATTACTATGGCTACACCTTC; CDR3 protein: CASRSDAKNYYGYTF
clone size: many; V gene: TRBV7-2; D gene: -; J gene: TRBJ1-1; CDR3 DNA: TGTGCCAGCAGCTTAGGAGGGCTTGCCCCGTTT; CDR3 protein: CASSLGGLAPF
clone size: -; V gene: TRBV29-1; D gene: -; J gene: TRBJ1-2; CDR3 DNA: TGCAGCGTTGAACCCCAGGGGACCTATGGCTACACCTTC; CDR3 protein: CSVEPQGTYGYTF
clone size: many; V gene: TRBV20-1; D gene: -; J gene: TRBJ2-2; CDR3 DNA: TGCAGTGCTAGAGAACAGTTCACCGGGGAGCTGTTTTTT; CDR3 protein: CSAREQFTGELFF
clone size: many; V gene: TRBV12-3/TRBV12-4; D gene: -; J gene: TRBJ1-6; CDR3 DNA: TGTGCCAGCAGCCGGACAGAGGGGAATTCACCCCTCCACTTT; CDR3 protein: CASSRTEGNSPLHF
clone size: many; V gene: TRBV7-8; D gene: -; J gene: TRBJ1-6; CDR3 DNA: TGTGCCAGCAGCTCCCTCGGACGGCAGGAGAGAAGGAATTCACCCCTCCACTTT; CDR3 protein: CASSSLGRQERRNSPLHF
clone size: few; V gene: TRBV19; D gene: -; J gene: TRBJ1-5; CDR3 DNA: TGTGCCAGTAACCCCCGAGGGGCCAGCAATCAGCCCCAGCATTTT; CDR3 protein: CASNPRGASNQPQHF
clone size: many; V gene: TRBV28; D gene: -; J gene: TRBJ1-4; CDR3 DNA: TGTGCCAGCAGTTCCAGGGAAAAACTGTTTTTT; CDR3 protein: CASSSREKLFF
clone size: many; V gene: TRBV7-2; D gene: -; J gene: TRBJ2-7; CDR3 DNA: TGTGCCAGCAGCTTTCGACAAAGCTCCTACGAGCAGTACTTC; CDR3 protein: CASSFRQSSYEQYF
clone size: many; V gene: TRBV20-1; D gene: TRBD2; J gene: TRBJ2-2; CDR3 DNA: TGCAGTGCCCTCCCCGGTAGCGGGCCGACCGGGGAGCTGTTTTTT; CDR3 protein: CSALPGSGPTGELFF
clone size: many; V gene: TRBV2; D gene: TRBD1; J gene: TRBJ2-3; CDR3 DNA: TGTGCCAACGAAGTTCTCAGGGGGCGAGGAGATACGCAGTATTTT; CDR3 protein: CANEVLRGRGDTQYF
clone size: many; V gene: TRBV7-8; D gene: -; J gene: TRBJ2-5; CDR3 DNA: TGTGCCAGCAGCCCCCCGTCAGTTTATGCGGAGACCCAGTACTTC; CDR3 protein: CASSPPSVYAETQYF
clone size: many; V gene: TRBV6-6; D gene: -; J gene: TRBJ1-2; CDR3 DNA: TGTGCCAGCAGACTTTCAATGGGGCAGGGCGCTAACTATGGCTACACCTTC; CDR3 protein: CASRLSMGQGANYGYTF